This T cell receptor (beta chain) was sequenced in a study of PD-1 blockade in classical Hodgkin lymphoma (dated by TCRdb to 2019 to 2021). About the investigation overall: Nivolumab dosing was 3 mg/kg intravenously every 2 weeks, continuing until either disease progression or unacceptable toxicity. The study used CyTOF and TCR beta sequencing to define a peripheral blood immune signature of response to PD-1 blockade in classical Hodgkin lymphoma.

What the time point label conveys for this sample: cycle 2 day 1 (C2D1) of nivolumab. Relapse after autologous stem cell transplantation had occurred in all trial patients, and cohorts A, B and C were distinguished by prior brentuximab vedotin exposure. A total of fewer than 65 patients with relapsed/refractory classical Hodgkin lymphoma made up the trial cohort, and each patient's best overall response was complete response, partial response or progressive disease. Single-agent nivolumab was administered to trial patients in the multi-cohort phase II CheckMate 205 trial. An independent review committee assessed best overall response by applying the 2007 International Working Group response criteria. Trial PBMCs were collected immediately before nivolumab initiation (C1D1) and during therapy at cycle 2 day 1 and cycle 4 day 1. After peripheral blood was drawn into 8 mL Vacutainer Cell Preparation Tubes, PBMCs were isolated by centrifugation and then cryopreserved.

Genomic DNA was extracted with the Qiagen DNeasy kit from unsorted PBMCs and from negatively selected CD4+ and CD8+ fractions. Amplification of TCR beta CDR3 regions was done by immunoSEQ multiplex PCR with primers that anneal to V and J segments. A synthetic immune receptor repertoire was used to minimize amplification bias, and remaining bias was computationally removed after sequencing. The authors processed their data as follows. Repertoire diversity was quantified as the Shannon entropy index using custom Python scripts. Unsorted, CD4+ and CD8+ repertoires were analyzed separately, except in combined analyses where CD4+ and CD8+ sequences were merged in silico. Clonal expansion was defined as a frequency increase of at least 2-fold after treatment compared with C1D1, and clones undetected at baseline were assigned a pseudocount of 0.5. Clones with 0 or 1 copy at C1D1 were classified as singleton clones, and clones with 2 or more copies were classified as non-singleton clones. By matching protein sequences in sorted samples from the same patient, clones expanded in unsorted samples were annotated as CD4+, CD8+ or unknown. Wilcoxon tests were applied to paired samples to test diversity changes from C1D1 to C4D1. In TCRdb, the immuneACCESS table is reduced to in-frame sequences with V and J assigned. These tables do not hold every clone; where another copy was compared, an unresolved V gene accounts for under half, and the others remain unexplained. V and J calls and clone size are given by that table; D and trimming were obtained from the DNA. Here the sample has around 19,000 clones; roughly 90% occur a single time. The ten largest account for around 14% of the sample.

Broad study findings and their caveats: Trial patients achieving complete response had baseline diversity similar to newly diagnosed patients, whereas partial responders and progressors had significantly lower diversity. Baseline TCR diversity was reported to be lower in newly diagnosed patients than in healthy donors, and even lower in relapsed/refractory patients. CD4+ but not CD8+ TCR diversity rose significantly by C4D1 (p=0.0027 vs p=0.16), most apparent in complete responders (p=0.02). The study was limited to a single clinical trial cohort, and causes of repertoire differences, possibly disease activity or prior therapy, remained undefined. Diversity was lower in patients who began nivolumab less than 1 year after ASCT, so these patients were left out of later analyses to avoid confounding by immune reconstitution.

V was cut back by 0 bases and J by 1 base, leaving a gap of 7 bases between them. The CDR3, cysteine through phenylalanine, is 14 amino acids long. Only CDR3 DNA remains: 42 bases, in frame from the first base. CDR1 and CDR2 are drawn from the germline V gene: SGHRS, YFSETQ. To note about this clone: Its antigen is still unknown. No base-level quality is on record; no much larger clone is a single base apart. Other DNA variants within this sample encode the same CDR3.

The sequence was collected from a human donor with classical Hodgkin lymphoma. The sequenced sample was peripheral blood mononuclear cells (PBMCs), obtained before the second cycle of nivolumab. Recombination joined TRBV5-1 with TRBJ1-1; a weak D assignment points to TRBD1 (5 bases agree). At the DNA level, the sequence is TGCGCCAGCAGCTTGGCGACAGCGAACACTGAAGCTTTCTTT. This sequence encodes CASSLATANTEAFF.